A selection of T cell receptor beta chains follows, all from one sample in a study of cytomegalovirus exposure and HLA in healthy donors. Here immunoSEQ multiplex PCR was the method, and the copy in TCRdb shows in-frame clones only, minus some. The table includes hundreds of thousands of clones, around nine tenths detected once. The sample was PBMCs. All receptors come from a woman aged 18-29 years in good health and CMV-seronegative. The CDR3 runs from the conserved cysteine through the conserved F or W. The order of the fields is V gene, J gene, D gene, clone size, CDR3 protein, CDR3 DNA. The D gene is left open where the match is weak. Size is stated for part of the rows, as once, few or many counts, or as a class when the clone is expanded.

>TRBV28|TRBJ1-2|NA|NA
CASSPGGRHGYTF
TGTGCCAGCAGTCCTGGAGGGAGACATGGCTACACCTTC
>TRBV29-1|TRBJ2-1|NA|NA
CSVGRLAKDNEQFF
TGCAGCGTTGGAAGGCTAGCGAAGGACAATGAGCAGTTCTTC
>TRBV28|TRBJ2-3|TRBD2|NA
CASSTPQLAGVSDTQYF
TGTGCCAGCAGTACCCCCCAACTAGCGGGAGTTTCAGATACGCAGTATTTT
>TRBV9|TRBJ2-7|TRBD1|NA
CASSVDGQGTYEQYF
TGTGCCAGCAGCGTAGATGGACAGGGAACCTACGAGCAGTACTTC
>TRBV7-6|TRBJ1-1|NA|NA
CASSSQRGGQAFF
TGTGCCAGCAGCTCTCAGAGGGGGGGGCAAGCTTTCTTT
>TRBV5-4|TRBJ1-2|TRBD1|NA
CASSLDRGLVGYTF
TGTGCCAGCAGCTTGGACAGGGGGCTAGTAGGCTACACCTTC
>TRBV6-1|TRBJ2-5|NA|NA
CASSESSVRGETQYF
TGTGCCAGCAGTGAATCTAGCGTTAGGGGAGAGACCCAGTACTTC
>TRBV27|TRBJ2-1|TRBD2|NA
CASSLWTSLGGEQFF
TGTGCCAGCAGTTTATGGACTAGCCTCGGGGGTGAGCAGTTCTTC
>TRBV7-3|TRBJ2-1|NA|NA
CASSLGSGNEQFF
TGTGCCAGCAGCTTAGGGTCGGGGAATGAGCAGTTCTTC
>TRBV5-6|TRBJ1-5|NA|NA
CASSGSNQPQHF
TGTGCCAGCAGCGGCAGCAATCAGCCCCAGCATTTT
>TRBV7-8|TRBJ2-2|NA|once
CASSAITSTGELFF
TGTGCCAGCAGTGCCATAACTTCAACCGGGGAGCTGTTTTTT
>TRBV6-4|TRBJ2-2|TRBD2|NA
CASSVLAGADTGELFF
TGTGCCAGCAGCGTACTAGCGGGAGCCGACACCGGGGAGCTGTTTTTT
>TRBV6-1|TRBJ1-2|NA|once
CASSEPGADNKPGYTF
TGTGCCAGCAGTGAACCTGGTGCGGATAACAAGCCTGGCTACACCTTC
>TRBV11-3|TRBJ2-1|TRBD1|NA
CASSMGTGGYNEQFF
TGTGCCAGCAGCATGGGGACAGGGGGCTACAATGAGCAGTTCTTC